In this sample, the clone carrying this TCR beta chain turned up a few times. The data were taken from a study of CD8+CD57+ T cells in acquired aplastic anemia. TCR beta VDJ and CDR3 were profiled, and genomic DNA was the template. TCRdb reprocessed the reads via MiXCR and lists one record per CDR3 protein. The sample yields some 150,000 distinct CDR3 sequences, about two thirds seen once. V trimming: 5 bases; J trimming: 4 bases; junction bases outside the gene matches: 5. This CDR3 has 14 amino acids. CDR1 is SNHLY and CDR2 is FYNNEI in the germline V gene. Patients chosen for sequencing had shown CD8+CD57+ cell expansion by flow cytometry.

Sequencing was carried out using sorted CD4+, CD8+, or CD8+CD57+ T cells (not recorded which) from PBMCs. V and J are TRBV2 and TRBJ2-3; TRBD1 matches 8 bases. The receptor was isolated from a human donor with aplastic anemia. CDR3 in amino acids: CASSLQGGSDTQYF. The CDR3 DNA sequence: TGTGCCAGCAGTCTACAGGGGGGTTCAGATACGCAGTATTTT.